This passage covers 18 T cell receptor beta chains from one sample sequenced in a study of blood T cell repertoires in COVID-19. This table comes from immunoSEQ multiplex PCR, and its TCRdb copy is limited to in-frame clones, with some not included. Here the sample spans over 250,000 clones, 80% to 90% being singletons. Sequencing was carried out using PBMCs or T cells enriched from blood (not recorded which). These receptors originate from a woman in her late teens or twenties who had recovered from COVID-19.

The V and J genes are TRBV30 and TRBJ1-1; D may be TRBD1 (5 bases). Trimming left V 1 base short and J 10 bases short, with 22 bases between. CDR1 is GTSNPN, CDR2 SVGIG, per germline (reference sequence). This CDR3 comprises 15 residues. Written as DNA, the CDR3 is TGTGCCTGGAGTGCCCGAGGAGGGGTTAATACCCCAGCTTTCTTT. Amino acids: CAWSARGGVNTPAFF.

The chain has TRBV27 and TRBJ2-2, with 10 bases lining up with TRBD1. This CDR3 is built from 19 residues. With 2 bases clipped from V and 3 bases from J, the junction kept 12 bases outside the gene matches. Germline V CDR1 and CDR2: MNHEY, SMNVEV (reference sequence). This CDR3 is CASSLRGQGLPQYTGELFF. CDR3 DNA sequence: TGTGCCAGCAGTTTAAGGGGACAGGGGCTACCACAATACACCGGGGAGCTGTTTTTT.

The rearrangement uses TRBV4-1 and TRBJ1-5; 8 bases line up with TRBD1. This CDR3 spans 17 amino acids. Unmatched junction bases numbered 10, after V lost 1 base and J lost 5 bases. The germline CDR1 and CDR2 sequences are MGHRA and YSYEKL. The CDR3 nucleotides are TGCGCCAGCAGCCAAGGGGGACAGGTTCGCCATTATCAGCCCCAGCATTTT. This gives the protein CASSQGGQVRHYQPQHF.

For this clone: A read error may produce the germline difference seen at one junction end. This rearrangement joins TRBV3-1 (or the pseudogene TRBV3-2) to TRBJ2-7, with a tentative D call TRBD1 (5 bases). There are 12 residues in the CDR3. CDR1 and CDR2 from the germline V gene are LGHDT and YNNKEL (reference sequence). The CDR3 DNA reads TGTGCCAGCAGCGCAACTCAGGGATCTCGGTCCTTC. This translates into CASSATQGSRSF.

This chain uses TRBV7-9 with TRBJ1-2; D not resolved. The CDR3 is 16 residues long. Per the germline V gene, CDR1 is SEHNR and CDR2 is FQNEAQ (reference sequence). V lost 6 bases, J lost 0 bases, and 17 bases lay in between. DNA of the CDR3: TGTGCCAGCAGGTCCTCCCAGGTTCTTACTAACTATGGCTACACCTTC. Translating gives CASRSSQVLTNYGYTF.

The V and J genes are TRBV24-1 and TRBJ1-1, with a tentative D call TRBD1 (5 bases). CDR3 length equals 13 residues. V was shortened by 4 bases and J by 8 bases, with 13 bases between the two germline ends. Germline assignment: CDR1 KGHDR and CDR2 SFDVKD. In nucleotides, the CDR3 is TGTGCCACCAGTGAGAAGAGGGGAGGGGAAGCTTTCTTT. Residues: CATSEKRGGEAFF.

V is TRBV15 and J is TRBJ1-3, with 7 bases that match TRBD1. Germline V lookup: CDR1 LNHNV, CDR2 YYDKDF (reference sequence). V lost 5 bases to trimming and J lost 2 bases; unmatched junction nucleotides: 3. There are 14 residues in the CDR3. Here the CDR3 reads CATSEGGPGNTIYF. CDR3 coding DNA: TGTGCCACCAGCGAAGGGGGCCCTGGAAACACCATATATTTT. Drawing the rest from reference TRBV15 and TRBJ1-3, the complete variable domain is DAMVIQNPRYQVTQFGKPVTLSCSQTLNHNVMYWYQQKSSQAPKLLFHYYDKDFNNEADTPDNFQSRRPNTSFCFLDIRSPGLGDTAMYLCATSEGGPGNTIYFGEGSWLTVV.

The gene calls are TRBV12-5 and TRBJ2-1; D not resolved. The V end was cut by 0 bases, the J end by 0 bases, with 9 bases between. Germline V gene lookup returns CDR1 LGHNT and CDR2 FRNRAP. The CDR3 extends over 16 amino acids. The CDR3 region has the DNA TGTGCTAGTGGTTTGGTACTAACGGCCTCCTACAATGAGCAGTTCTTC. Its protein is CASGLVLTASYNEQFF.

The CDR3 spells CASNDRGFTATEAFF. CDR3 sequence (DNA): TGTGCCAGTAATGACAGGGGGTTCACCGCCACTGAAGCTTTCTTT. This chain joins TRBV19 and TRBJ1-1, with 9 bases aligning to TRBD1. The CDR3 contains 15 residues. Germline lookup yields CDR1 LNHDA and CDR2 SQIVND (reference sequence). The V and J ends lost 7 bases and 4 bases, in that order; junction bases with no gene match: 10.

The genes are TRBV3-1 (or the pseudogene TRBV3-2) and TRBJ1-2, with D maybe TRBD1 (5 bases). Trimming pared 0 bases from V and 3 bases from J, leaving 14 bases between. The CDR3 covers 16 residues. Germline V CDR1 and CDR2: LGHDT, YNNKEL (reference sequence). CDR3 nucleotides: TGTGCCAGCAGCCAAGAATCAACAGGCTTTGACTATGGCTACACCTTC. It yields the protein CASSQESTGFDYGYTF.

This clone showed up just once. This sequence joins TRBV7-2 and TRBJ2-7; D unresolved. Germline CDR1 SGHTA, CDR2 FQGNSA. V was trimmed by 0 bases and J by 2 bases, leaving 5 bases between them. This CDR3 is 13 amino acids long. DNA for the CDR3: TGTGCCAGCAGCTTAGCGTATGCCTACGAGCAGTACTTC. Translating it yields CASSLAYAYEQYF.

The rearrangement uses TRBV12-3 or TRBV12-4 and TRBJ1-1; D may be TRBD1 (5 bases). Trimming took 6 bases from V and 1 from J, leaving 9 bases between them. The CDR3 sequence is 13 residues long. The CDR3 coding sequence is TGTGCCAGCAGGGGGGGAGGGAACACTGAAGCTTTCTTT. This codes for CASRGGGNTEAFF.

V gene TRBV19 combines with J gene TRBJ1-4; D ambiguous. This CDR3 comprises 15 residues. The germline V gene has CDR1 LNHDA and CDR2 SQIVND (reference sequence). With 9 bases removed from V and 2 bases from J, the gap between germline ends came to 16 bases. The CDR3 reads CASGRVGGTNEKLFF. In DNA form, the CDR3 reads TGTGCCAGCGGACGAGTGGGAGGGACTAATGAAAAACTGTTTTTT.

The chain combines TRBV11-3 with TRBJ2-1; 7 nucleotides match TRBD1. The CDR3 totals 15 residues. Per the germline V gene, CDR1 is SGHNT and CDR2 is YENEEA. After removal of 5 bases from V and 8 bases from J, the junction contained 12 bases not matched to a gene. The CDR3 nucleotides read TGTGCCAGCAGCCCCGGGACAGTCGGTAGGGATGAGCAGTTCTTC. Protein product: CASSPGTVGRDEQFF.

This clone was seen just once. CDR3 region: CASSLTGASGNTIYF. The CDR3 region has the DNA TGTGCCAGCAGCTTGACAGGGGCCTCTGGAAACACCATATATTTT. This chain connects TRBV7-9 to TRBJ1-3, with 8 bases aligning to TRBD1. The CDR3 contains 15 residues. Germline lookup yields CDR1 SEHNR and CDR2 FQNEAQ (reference sequence). The ends lost 3 bases at V and 0 bases at J; junction bases unmatched: 1.

The chain couples TRBV29-1 to TRBJ2-3, with 12 bases lining up with TRBD2. Germline V lookup: CDR1 SQVTM, CDR2 ANQGSEA. This CDR3 comprises 15 residues. V trimming: 6 bases; J trimming: 6 bases; junction bases outside the gene matches: 10. CDR3: CSVGGTSGFGDTQYF. CDR3 coding DNA: TGCAGCGTAGGGGGGACTAGCGGGTTCGGGGATACGCAGTATTTT.

This clone was recorded only once. The rearrangement uses TRBV11-2 and TRBJ1-5; the D gene is possibly TRBD1 (5 bases). V lost 0 bases to trimming and J lost 4 bases, with 10 bases between them. Germline CDR1 SGHAT, CDR2 FQNNGV. The CDR3 has 15 amino acids. In DNA form, the CDR3 reads TGTGCCAGCAGCTTAGAAGGGGCAGCAAATCAGCCCCAGCATTTT. Translation gives CASSLEGAANQPQHF.

DNA for the CDR3: TGCAGTGCGAAAGACTTTTACGAGCAGTACTTC. It translates to CSAKDFYEQYF. V usage is TRBV20-1 and J usage is TRBJ2-7; D uncertain. CDR3 length equals 11 residues. Germline V CDR1 and CDR2: DFQATT, SNEGSKA (reference sequence). Trimming left V 6 bases short and J 4 bases short, with 10 bases between.